The T cell receptor beta chain under discussion was sequenced for a study of T cells in localized non-small cell lung cancer. Overall study findings and caveats: Sequence data derive from only one tumor region, so heterogeneity remains possible. The greatest T cell clonality was found in uninvolved adjacent lung (higher than in tumor). In adjacent lung appeared a median around 60 of the top 100 tumor clones.

Some clones are missing from TCRdb's copy, which holds only in-frame ones; the method was immunoSEQ multiplex PCR. The data show 30,000 to 50,000 clones, 70% to 80% seen once. A note on this clone: Its cognate antigen is unknown.

Germline CDR1 is SQVTM and CDR2 is ANQGSEA. The CDR3 contains 12 residues. V was pared by 3 bases and J by 8 bases, with 13 bases between. This chain links TRBV29-1 with TRBJ1-2; D is undetermined. The specimen comprised PBMCs, sampled before any cancer treatment. This TCR was recovered from a woman aged 40-70 years with stage II squamous cell lung carcinoma. CDR3 sequence reads: CSVDETVRGYTF. CDR3 DNA: TGCAGCGTTGACGAAACAGTAAGAGGCTACACCTTC.